This TCR beta chain was documented in a study of shared clonotypes between healthy human individuals (dated by TCRdb to the early 2020s). For context, the study as a whole: The cohort comprised two women and a few men aged 18 to 49 years. For each donor, three plates each were used for CD4 naive and CD4 memory, two plates were used for CD8 naive, and one plate was used for CD8 memory. The study deeply sequenced blood TCR repertoires of five healthy adults to estimate repertoire size and the extent of clonotype sharing between individuals. To increase sequencing depth and limit assay-specific biases, different laboratories used diverse techniques to prepare libraries and sequence TCR repertoires. Leukapheresis yielded between about 0.94 and 9.5 billion PBMCs per donor. General findings and caveats noted by the study authors: Pairwise subsampling indicated that sequencing depth was expected to affect the degree of clonotype sharing among donors. About 5% of naive CD4, roughly 3.5% of naive CD8, around 2.3% of memory CD4, and 0.35% to 0.5% of memory CD8 clonotypes were shared across four donors. Estimated clonotype richness was generally larger for naive than for memory subsets. Even with the large sequencing depth, rarefaction of the sorted-subset datasets indicated that sequencing was incomplete. Sampling was restricted to blood, and TCR repertoires in tissues likely differ from the TCR repertoires found in blood. The genetic and exposure-history diversity represented was limited by the small number of donors. Compared with non-shared clonotypes, clonotypes shared by all four sorted-subset donors had higher generation probabilities.

Taken from cysteine to phenylalanine, the CDR3 has 12 residues. Only CDR3 DNA remains: 36 bases, in frame from the first base. From a lookup of the germline V gene (reference sequence), CDR1 and CDR2 are LNHDA and SQIVND. V gives up 3 bases and J gives up 6 bases, and the segment between their germline ends measures 5 bases. This clone has only a few counts. This receptor's antigen is unknown. No clone much larger than this one lies a single base away; base qualities are absent. Using the deep immunoSEQ assay, multiplex PCR amplified TCR CDR3 regions from genomic DNA. Genomic DNA extracted from each cell subset was distributed evenly over all wells of several immunoSEQ 96-well plates, and each plate served as one replicate. For sorted subsets, approximately 190 ng of genomic DNA, equivalent to tens of thousands of T cell genomes, went into each replicate PCR. Purified libraries were measured with a Qubit 3.0 fluorometer, size-checked on a Bioanalyzer 2100, and measured again with the KAPA Library Quantification kit. Each immunoSEQ 96-well plate was sequenced on its own single-read 150-cycle Illumina NextSeq 550 flow cell. The paper's processing steps were these. Because the immunoSEQ output held only junctional sequences and lacked quality scores, the filtering could not match the filtering applied to full-length reads. Sequences were annotated with PyIR, a Python wrapper for IgBLAST v1.9, using IMGT germline references to assign V/J genes and CDR3. Reads were removed for weak V/J assignments (E-value above 1e-6), missing CDR3, stop codons, out-of-frame junctions, or ambiguous translated residues. V3J clonotypes were defined as sequences sharing the same inferred V gene, J gene, and CDR3 amino acid sequence. Percentage overlap between repertoires was computed as shared unique clonotypes divided by the size of the smaller repertoire. Repertoire richness was assessed with RTK rarefaction, the Chao1 estimator, and Recon v2.1 estimates of unobserved clonotypes. Generation probabilities were computed with OLGA for all TCRbeta clonotypes obtained by the gDNA method from four donors. In TCRdb, the immuneACCESS table is reduced to in-frame sequences with V and J assigned. These tables do not hold every clone; where another copy was compared, an unresolved V gene accounts for under half, and the others remain unexplained. For V, J and clone size, that table is used; D and trimming come from the DNA. Here the sample has about 2.5 million clones; roughly 92% occur a single time. The leading ten clones occupy more than 0.35% of the sample.

Healthy HIV-negative adults with no recently reported acute infections or vaccinations were included as donors. Every donor was a Caucasian adult residing in Nashville, Tennessee, USA. Magnetic negative selection was used to enrich CD4+ T cells, after which naive cells were positively selected on CD45RA and the negative fraction became the memory subset. After blood collection by leukapheresis, PBMCs were isolated using Ficoll-Histopaque density gradient centrifugation and then cryopreserved in the vapor phase of liquid nitrogen. Analytical flow cytometry was used to check the purity and quantity of every magnetically sorted T cell population. Each sorted fraction had its genomic DNA isolated and then quantified by UV absorbance on a Nanodrop 2000c.

The sequenced sample consisted of naive CD4+ T cells from PBMCs. The sample's cell subset or site label, in plain terms: CD45RA+ positively selected. The chain joins TRBV19 to TRBJ2-2, with the D gene uncertain. The sequence came from a man between 18 and 35 years old in good health. Some clones in this sample may be carry-over from other donors' samples. The CDR3 here reads CASSIYAGELFF. The DNA sequence is given as TGTGCCAGTAGTATTTATGCCGGGGAGCTGTTTTTT.